These 20 T cell receptor beta chains came from one sample sequenced in a study of blood T cell repertoires in COVID-19. TCRdb's table, derived via immunoSEQ multiplex PCR, lists solely in-frame clones and lacks some. The repertoire has 250,000 or so clones, approximately 90% of them found once; the top ten carry over 0.85%. Input material: PBMCs or T cells enriched from blood (not recorded which). The receptors were sampled from a man between 45 and 60 years old who had been exposed to COVID-19.

J is TRBJ1-2 and V is TRBV23-1, with TRBD1 identical over 12 bases. TRBV23-1 belongs to the ORF category, with a function that is uncertain. Trimming removed 2 bases from V and 0 bases from J; junction bases left unmatched: 25. The CDR3 covers 24 residues. In DNA form, the CDR3 reads TGCGCCAGCAGTCAACGTGAGACAGGGCCAAGTTCGGCGGGGACAGGGGGCTCTAACTATGGCTACACCTTC. Its translation: CASSQRETGPSSAGTGGSNYGYTF.

Note on this clone: Additional DNA sequences in this sample encode the identical CDR3. This chain joins TRBV28 and TRBJ1-1; D unclear. CDR1 and CDR2 from the germline V gene are MDHEN and SYDVKM. Trimming removed 5 bases at V and 3 bases at J, with 7 bases between. The CDR3 has 12 amino acids. This CDR3 is CASSPVYTEAFF. The CDR3 region has the DNA TGTGCCAGCAGTCCCGTGTACACTGAAGCTTTCTTT. The full variable domain, completed using reference TRBV28 and TRBJ1-1, is DVKVTQSSRYLVKRTGEKVFLECVQDMDHENMFWYRQDPGLGLRLIYFSYDVKMKEKGDIPEGYSVSREKKERFSLILESASTNQTSMYLCASSPVYTEAFFGQGTRLTVV.

This clone has a single count. The chain employs TRBV5-1 and TRBJ2-2, with 10 bases matching TRBD2. Germline lookup yields CDR1 SGHRS and CDR2 YFSETQ. Trimming at V came to 1 base and at J to 0 bases, leaving 6 bases not matched to a gene. The CDR3 runs to 18 residues. DNA of the CDR3: TGCGCCAGCAGCTTGTGGCTAGCGGGGGCCACGAACACCGGGGAGCTGTTTTTT. Translating gives CASSLWLAGATNTGELFF.

This sequence joins TRBV27 and TRBJ2-3; 8 nucleotides line up with TRBD2. The CDR3 contains 14 residues. J gave up 1 base and V 5 bases, and 2 bases lay outside the gene matches. Germline values: CDR1 MNHEY, CDR2 SMNVEV (reference sequence). CDR3 in DNA: TGTGCCAGCAGTCTGACTAGCGGCACAGATACGCAGTATTTT. Translation: CASSLTSGTDTQYF.

This clone was recorded once. This chain uses TRBV29-1 with TRBJ2-3; no firm D call. Trimming left V 5 bases short and J 6 bases short, with 9 bases between. CDR1 is SQVTM and CDR2 is ANQGSEA in the germline V gene. This CDR3 comprises 11 residues. Here the CDR3 reads CSVSSSDTQYF. CDR3 bases: TGCAGCGTTTCCAGTTCGGATACGCAGTATTTT.

The gene calls are TRBV4-1 and TRBJ2-7; weak D call: TRBD1 (5 bases). The germline gives CDR1 MGHRA, CDR2 YSYEKL. With 2 bases removed from V and 4 bases from J, the gap between germline ends came to 9 bases. This CDR3 region has 13 residues. The CDR3 sequence is CASSQTQGYEQYV. The CDR3 region has the DNA TGCGCCAGCAGCCAAACCCAGGGTTACGAGCAGTACGTC.

The CDR3 DNA reads as TGTGCTAGTGGTGACAGGGGGCTCAGTGAAAAACTGTTTTTT. It codes for CASGDRGLSEKLFF. This chain joins TRBV12-5 and TRBJ1-4; 10 bases line up with TRBD1. J lost 7 bases, V lost 5 bases, and 4 bases had no gene match. The CDR3 spans 14 residues. Germline assignment: CDR1 LGHNT and CDR2 FRNRAP.

This clone was found a few times. V is TRBV11-2 and J is TRBJ2-7; tentatively, D is TRBD2 (6 bases). The length of the CDR3 is 16 residues. CDR1 and CDR2 (germline): SGHAT, FQNNGV. The V gene lost 5 bases and the J gene lost 1 base, with 18 bases spanning the gap. The CDR3 DNA is TGTGCCAGCAGCGCCCTGGACGGACTACCGTCCTACGAGCAGTACTTC. Its protein product is CASSALDGLPSYEQYF. The entire variable domain, with the rest obtained from reference TRBV11-2 and TRBJ2-7, is as follows: EAGVAQSPRYKIIEKRQSVAFWCNPISGHATLYWYQQILGQGPKLLIQFQNNGVVDDSQLPKDRFSAERLKGVDSTLKIQPAKLEDSAVYLCASSALDGLPSYEQYFGPGTRLTVT.

The chain is built from TRBV7-8 and TRBJ1-5; D not certain. Germline CDR1 reads SGHVS; CDR2 reads FQNEAQ. V lost 0 bases to trimming and J lost 0 bases, with 9 bases between them. The CDR3 extends over 16 amino acids. The CDR3 loop is CASSLAPGHSNQPQHF. CDR3 nucleotide sequence: TGTGCCAGCAGCTTAGCTCCAGGCCATAGCAATCAGCCCCAGCATTTT.

V is TRBV27 and J is TRBJ2-1, with D possibly being TRBD2 (6 bases). The CDR3 runs 15 residues. CDR1 MNHEY and CDR2 SMNVEV come from the germline V gene (reference sequence). Trimming shortened V by 6 bases and J by 0 bases, and 12 bases separated the two germline ends. CDR3 residues: CASSAHGGSYNEQFF. The DNA of the CDR3 is TGTGCCAGCAGCGCCCACGGGGGCTCCTACAATGAGCAGTTCTTC.

This clone was seen a single time. The rearrangement joins TRBV5-5 to TRBJ1-2; 9 bases line up with TRBD1. The V gene end was trimmed by 1 base and the J gene end by 2 bases; junction bases not matched to a gene: 3. This CDR3 has 15 residues. The V gene's germline CDR1 is SGHKS and CDR2 YYEKEE (reference sequence). The chain's CDR3 is CASSLTGGLNYGYTF. The CDR3 coding sequence is TGTGCCAGCAGCTTGACAGGGGGCTTGAACTATGGCTACACCTTC.

Only a few counts were recorded for this clone. The J gene is TRBJ1-3, the V gene TRBV11-2; 7 bases align to TRBD1. The V and J ends lost 4 bases and 4 bases, in that order; junction bases with no gene match: 10. Germline CDR1 SGHAT, CDR2 FQNNGV. This CDR3 has 16 residues. The CDR3 region has the DNA TGTGCCAGCAGCTCAGTGACAGGGACGCGGGGAAACACCATATATTTT. This codes for CASSSVTGTRGNTIYF.

In its sample, this clone was seen once. J is TRBJ1-3 and V is TRBV28; D ambiguous. Trimming took off 6 bases at V and 4 bases at J, with 16 bases between the two ends. Per germline, CDR1 MDHEN and CDR2 SYDVKM. The CDR3 sequence is 15 residues long. The CDR3 loop is CASSQPVQSGNTIYF. Here the CDR3 DNA reads TGTGCCAGCAGCCAACCCGTACAATCAGGAAACACCATATATTTT.

This chain connects TRBV13 to TRBJ2-3, with D possibly TRBD2 on 7 matching bases. This CDR3 is built from 17 residues. Germline CDR1 and CDR2: PRHDT and FYEKMQ (reference sequence). V gave up 6 bases and J gave up 1 base, with 20 bases separating them. This CDR3 reads CASSFRVGGPGTDTQYF. CDR3 DNA sequence: TGTGCCAGCAGTTTTAGGGTGGGGGGGCCTGGCACAGATACGCAGTATTTT.

This clone has a single count. The chain couples TRBV30 to TRBJ2-3; TRBD2 aligns across 10 bases. Germline V gives CDR1 GTSNPN, CDR2 SVGIG (reference sequence). This CDR3 region has 13 residues. V shed 4 bases, J shed 4 bases, and the junction held 2 bases outside the gene matches. CDR3 loop: CAWTLAGPDTQYF. The DNA of the CDR3 is TGTGCCTGGACACTAGCGGGACCAGATACGCAGTATTTT.

V usage is TRBV7-3 and J usage is TRBJ1-5; 8 bases fit TRBD1. CDR1 and CDR2 from the germline V gene are SGHTA and FQGTGA. V trimming: 2 bases; J trimming: 7 bases; junction bases outside the gene matches: 4. This CDR3 has 14 residues. The CDR3: CASSLEPGGQPQHF. CDR3 sequence (DNA): TGTGCCAGCAGCTTAGAGCCAGGGGGCCAGCCCCAGCATTTT.

The chain recombines TRBV11-2 with TRBJ1-1, with 7 positions matching TRBD1. This CDR3 is built from 13 residues. Per the germline V gene, CDR1 is SGHAT and CDR2 is FQNNGV. Trimming removed 5 bases from V and 3 bases from J; junction bases left unmatched: 3. As DNA, the CDR3 is TGTGCCAGCAGCGCTGACAGGGACACTGAAGCTTTCTTT. Protein product: CASSADRDTEAFF.

The chain is built from TRBV7-2 and TRBJ2-7, with 8 positions matching TRBD1. Germline CDR1 is SGHTA and CDR2 is FQGNSA. The CDR3 sequence is 14 residues long. With 10 bases clipped from V and 9 bases from J, the junction kept 17 bases outside the gene matches. CDR3 sequence reads: CAIQTGTGHSVQYF. CDR3 in DNA: TGTGCCATCCAGACCGGGACAGGCCATAGTGTGCAGTACTTC. The entire variable domain, with the rest obtained from reference TRBV7-2 and TRBJ2-7, is as follows: GAGVSQSPSNKVTEKGKDVELRCDPISGHTALYWYRQSLGQGLEFLIYFQGNSAPDKSGLPSDRFSAERTGGSVSTLTIQRTQQEDSAVYLCAIQTGTGHSVQYFGPGTRLTVT.

The chain recombines TRBV7-9 with TRBJ1-2; D ambiguous. CDR1 is SEHNR and CDR2 is FQNEAQ in the germline V gene (reference sequence). With 5 bases removed from V and 5 bases from J, the gap between germline ends came to 12 bases. This CDR3 is built from 13 residues. The CDR3 DNA reads TGTGCCAGCAGCATAGGCGCGGGGTATGGCTACACCTTC. As protein: CASSIGAGYGYTF.

The chain couples TRBV7-8 to TRBJ2-2, with TRBD2 matching 10 bases. This CDR3 is 15 amino acids long. After removal of 6 bases from V and 4 bases from J, the junction contained 5 bases not matched to a gene. The germline CDR1 and CDR2 sequences are SGHVS and FQNEAQ. The CDR3 sequence is CASSPSGRVTGELFF. Here the CDR3 DNA reads TGTGCCAGCAGTCCTAGCGGGAGAGTCACCGGGGAGCTGTTTTTT. The full variable domain, in which reference TRBV7-8 and TRBJ2-2 provide the parts outside the CDR3, is GAGVSQSPRYKVAKRGQDVALRCDPISGHVSLFWYQQALGQGPEFLTYFQNEAQLDKSGLPSDRFFAERPEGSVSTLKIQRTQQEDSAVYLCASSPSGRVTGELFFGEGSRLTVL.